Below, 25 T cell receptor beta chains from the same sample are listed, as sequenced in a study of control samples from healthy donors and cancer patients (dated by TCRdb to 2018 to 2021). Libraries were prepared through the immunoSEQ multiplex PCR assay. As stored in TCRdb, this immuneACCESS dataset retains in-frame rearrangements with V and J assigned. A fraction of the clones does not appear; measured against another copy, unresolved V genes explain less than half of the discrepancy, and the remainder lacks a known reason. The table for this sample lists about 140,000 clones; 91% of them were counted only once. The top ten clones comprise approximately 3.4% of the sample. Sequences were obtained from blood. The receptors come from a man aged 25 to 40 in good health.

The rearrangement uses TRBV27 and TRBJ1-6; maybe TRBD1 (5 bases). This CDR3 is 14 amino acids long. Germline CDR1 and CDR2: MNHEY and SMNVEV (reference sequence). Trimming took 6 bases from V and 4 from J, leaving 10 bases between them. CDR3 nucleotides: TGTGCCAGCAGGCCCCGACAGTATAATTCACCCCTCCACTTT. This codes for CASRPRQYNSPLHF.

The chain employs TRBV28 and TRBJ1-4, with D unclear. Between the trimmed V and J ends, which lost 6 bases and 10 bases, there was a span of 9 bases. Germline-derived CDR1 and CDR2 are MDHEN and SYDVKM. This CDR3 spans 11 amino acids. CDR3 DNA sequence: TGTGCCAGCAGGGGGAGAAGAAAACTGTTTTTT. This codes for CASRGRRKLFF.

The V call is TRBV6-5, the J call TRBJ2-5; D possibly corresponds to TRBD2 (5 bases). The V gene lost 6 bases and the J gene lost 7 bases, with 12 bases spanning the gap. CDR3 length: 12 residues. The V gene's germline CDR1 is MNHEY and CDR2 SVGAGI. The CDR3 nucleotides read TGTGCCAGCAGGGACCCAGGAGGGACCCAGTACTTC. Translation: CASRDPGGTQYF.

This chain links TRBV5-1 with TRBJ1-4; 8 bases fit TRBD1. The CDR3 has 15 residues. The germline V gene encodes CDR1 SGHRS and CDR2 YFSETQ. Unmatched junction bases numbered 7, after V lost 1 base and J lost 8 bases. The CDR3 nucleotides are TGCGCCAGCAGCTTGATGGGGACAGGTGGCGAAAAACTGTTTTTT. Translating gives CASSLMGTGGEKLFF. Looking up the rest from reference TRBV5-1 and TRBJ1-4 gives the full variable domain: KAGVTQTPRYLIKTRGQQVTLSCSPISGHRSVSWYQQTPGQGLQFLFEYFSETQRNKGNFPGRFSGRQFSNSRSEMNVSTLELGDSALYLCASSLMGTGGEKLFFGSGTQLSVL.

CDR3 protein: CASSLTGSSNSPLHF. The CDR3 nucleotides are TGTGCCAGCAGCCTTACAGGGAGTTCTAATTCACCCCTCCACTTT. The rearrangement uses TRBV2 and TRBJ1-6; D is possibly TRBD1 (6 bases). CDR3 length equals 15 residues. V was clipped by 6 bases and J by 6 bases, with 15 bases between them. Germline-derived CDR1 and CDR2 are SNHLY and FYNNEI.

This rearrangement joins TRBV27 to TRBJ1-2, with 8 positions matching TRBD1. The CDR3 extends over 15 amino acids. Germline V lookup: CDR1 MNHEY, CDR2 SMNVEV (reference sequence). V lost 0 bases and J lost 6; bases outside the gene matches: 6. CDR3 nucleotides: TGTGCCAGCAGTTTATCGCAGGGGGCGGTTCATGGCTACACCTTC. The encoded protein is CASSLSQGAVHGYTF.

The V and J genes are TRBV7-2 and TRBJ2-1; maybe TRBD2 (5 bases). The V and J ends lost 6 bases and 6 bases respectively, with 18 bases between them. Germline CDR1 SGHTA, CDR2 FQGNSA. The CDR3 runs 15 residues. Here the CDR3 DNA reads TGTGCCAGCAGTCCTGATTATGGAGGCGGCAATGAGCAGTTCTTC. Its protein is CASSPDYGGGNEQFF.

This chain connects TRBV10-1 to TRBJ2-7; maybe TRBD2 (6 bases). V was trimmed by 4 bases and J by 3 bases, leaving 13 bases between them. The germline V gene encodes CDR1 WNHNN and CDR2 SYGVQD (reference sequence). The CDR3 spans 14 residues. The DNA of the CDR3 is TGCGCCAGCAGTGTGTATAGCGGCGACTACGAGCAGTACTTC. The encoded protein is CASSVYSGDYEQYF.

The chain employs TRBV10-2 and TRBJ1-1; unclear D gene. CDR1 is WSHSY and CDR2 is SAAADI in the germline V gene. Deletions cut 4 bases from V and 1 base from J, with 7 bases between. This CDR3 region has 13 residues. The CDR3 DNA reads TGCGCCAGCAGTGCCTCAGGGAACACTGAAGCTTTCTTT. Amino acids: CASSASGNTEAFF.

The chain links TRBV5-1 to TRBJ2-7; possible D gene TRBD1, 6 bases. V lost 0 bases and J lost 8, with 15 bases in between. This CDR3 has 14 residues. Germline V lookup: CDR1 SGHRS, CDR2 YFSETQ. CDR3 amino acids: CASSLAETGTKQYF. For the CDR3, the DNA is TGCGCCAGCAGCTTGGCTGAAACCGGGACAAAGCAGTACTTC.

The chain has TRBV5-6 and TRBJ1-6, with D tentatively TRBD1 (5 bases). This CDR3 is 17 amino acids long. Germline V gene lookup returns CDR1 SGHDT and CDR2 YYEEEE. Trimming removed 2 bases from V and 9 bases from J, with 21 bases in between. CDR3 region: CASSLPTVPNIGSPLHF. Written as DNA, the CDR3 is TGTGCCAGCAGCTTACCGACAGTCCCTAATATCGGTTCACCCCTCCACTTT.

The chain has TRBV5-6 and TRBJ2-3, with 9 bases matching TRBD1. Trimming took 1 base from V and 3 from J; bases not matched to a gene: 3. The germline V gene has CDR1 SGHDT and CDR2 YYEEEE. The CDR3 length is 15 residues. The CDR3 protein is CASSLQGQGTDTQYF. The CDR3 DNA reads TGTGCCAGCAGCTTGCAGGGACAGGGTACAGATACGCAGTATTTT.

This clone came up once. The J gene is TRBJ1-6, the V gene TRBV5-6; D unresolved. Germline V gives CDR1 SGHDT, CDR2 YYEEEE. The CDR3 consists of 15 residues. The germline V and J ends were trimmed by 4 bases and 9 bases, with 17 bases remaining between them. CDR3: CASSPPSGEGSPLHF. The CDR3 DNA is TGTGCCAGCAGCCCTCCCAGTGGGGAGGGTTCACCCCTCCACTTT.

The chain employs TRBV29-1 and TRBJ1-4; D ambiguous. The V end lost 3 bases, the J end lost 3 bases, and 8 bases lay between the germline ends. Germline CDR1 is SQVTM and CDR2 is ANQGSEA. This CDR3 has 13 residues. This CDR3 reads CSVEEGPNEKLFF. The CDR3 bases are TGCAGCGTTGAGGAGGGTCCTAATGAAAAACTGTTTTTT.

The chain couples TRBV2 to TRBJ1-2; TRBD1 agrees at 9 bases. The CDR3 runs 14 residues. Germline trimming cut 7 bases from V and 4 bases from J; bases unmatched to any gene: 7. The germline V gene has CDR1 SNHLY and CDR2 FYNNEI. DNA for the CDR3: TGTGCCAGCAAGCAACAGGGGGCCTTCTATGGCTACACCTTC. This gives the protein CASKQQGAFYGYTF.

The V gene is TRBV2, the J gene TRBJ1-6; TRBD1 matches 10 bases. Trimming took 4 bases from V and 8 from J; bases not matched to a gene: 5. Per germline, CDR1 SNHLY and CDR2 FYNNEI. This CDR3 is built from 15 residues. The CDR3: CASSVWDRGYSPLHF. CDR3 nucleotide sequence: TGTGCCAGCAGTGTATGGGACAGGGGATATTCACCCCTCCACTTT.

V gene TRBV18 combines with J gene TRBJ1-1; 7 bases align to TRBD1. Looked up from germline, CDR1 is KGHSH and CDR2 is LQKENI. J gave up 7 bases and V 6 bases, and 8 bases lay outside the gene matches. The CDR3 has 13 amino acids. The CDR3 loop reads CASSAGAGGEAFF. The DNA of the CDR3 is TGTGCCAGCTCCGCAGGGGCAGGGGGTGAAGCTTTCTTT. The full variable domain, with the rest looked up from reference TRBV18 and TRBJ1-1, is NAGVMQNPRHLVRRRGQEARLRCSPMKGHSHVYWYRQLPEEGLKFMVYLQKENIIDESGMPKERFSAEFPKEGPSILRIQQVVRGDSAAYFCASSAGAGGEAFFGQGTRLTVV.

The chain recombines TRBV4-1 with TRBJ2-7; TRBD1 might be the D (5 bases). V shed 1 base and J shed 6 bases, with 10 bases lying between them. The CDR3 totals 13 residues. Germline V gene sequence: CDR1 MGHRA, CDR2 YSYEKL. Here the CDR3 reads CASSQGATAEQYF. The DNA of the CDR3 is TGCGCCAGCAGCCAAGGTGCGACAGCCGAGCAGTACTTC.

The V and J genes are TRBV27 and TRBJ1-2; D ambiguous. Germline CDR1 is MNHEY and CDR2 is SMNVEV (reference sequence). CDR3 length: 15 residues. Trimming left V 5 bases short and J 2 bases short, with 15 bases between. CDR3 bases: TGTGCCAGCAGTCCTACCCCTGACATAAACTATGGCTACACCTTC. Translation: CASSPTPDINYGYTF.

Comments on this clone: Additional DNA sequences in this sample encode the identical CDR3. The chain employs TRBV15 and TRBJ2-7; D not certain. Germline V gene data show CDR1 as LNHNV and CDR2 as YYDKDF (reference sequence). The CDR3 runs 12 residues. V was shortened by 3 bases and J by 3 bases, with 6 bases between the two germline ends. The CDR3 DNA sequence: TGTGCCACCAGCAGTGGAAACTACGAGCAGTACTTC. Translating it yields CATSSGNYEQYF. Combining the CDR3 with reference TRBV15 and TRBJ2-7 gives the whole variable domain DAMVIQNPRYQVTQFGKPVTLSCSQTLNHNVMYWYQQKSSQAPKLLFHYYDKDFNNEADTPDNFQSRRPNTSFCFLDIRSPGLGDTAMYLCATSSGNYEQYFGPGTRLTVT.

The rearrangement joins TRBV28 to TRBJ1-6; tentatively, D is TRBD1 (5 bases). This CDR3 contains 14 residues. The V gene lost 4 bases and the J gene lost 7 bases, with 11 bases spanning the gap. From germline, CDR1 is MDHEN and CDR2 SYDVKM. The CDR3 nucleotides are TGTGCCAGCAGTTGGGGCAGTTCGAATTCACCCCTCCACTTT. This gives the protein CASSWGSSNSPLHF.

Only one count was recorded for this clone. This rearrangement joins TRBV6-6 to TRBJ2-7; 11 bases are shared with TRBD1. J gave up 4 bases and V 6 bases, and 2 bases lay outside the gene matches. The V gene's germline CDR1 is MNHNY and CDR2 SVGAGI (reference sequence). The CDR3 consists of 13 residues. The CDR3 is CASSRDRGYEQYF. The CDR3 coding sequence is TGTGCCAGCAGCCGGGACAGGGGGTACGAGCAGTACTTC.

The chain employs TRBV11-2 and TRBJ2-1; 9 positions match TRBD1. Losses at the gene ends were 1 base for V and 5 bases for J; bases not matched to a gene: 6. The V gene's germline CDR1 is SGHAT and CDR2 FQNNGV. The CDR3 totals 16 residues. CDR3 DNA: TGTGCCAGCAGCTTAGTTGGGACAGGGTATCACAATGAGCAGTTCTTC. Translated, it gives CASSLVGTGYHNEQFF. Using reference TRBV11-2 and TRBJ2-1 for the parts outside the CDR3, the full variable domain is EAGVAQSPRYKIIEKRQSVAFWCNPISGHATLYWYQQILGQGPKLLIQFQNNGVVDDSQLPKDRFSAERLKGVDSTLKIQPAKLEDSAVYLCASSLVGTGYHNEQFFGPGTRLTVL.

The chain employs TRBV5-4 and TRBJ2-2; 10 bases line up with TRBD1. V dropped 2 bases and J dropped 0; count of bases not matched to a gene: 4. The germline gives CDR1 SGHNT, CDR2 YYREEE (reference sequence). CDR3 size: 17 residues. DNA for the CDR3: TGTGCCAGCAGCTTCGGACAGGGGGGGCCGAACACCGGGGAGCTGTTTTTT. As protein: CASSFGQGGPNTGELFF.

The J gene is TRBJ2-2, the V gene TRBV27; the match to TRBD1 covers 12 bases. CDR3 size: 14 residues. Germline values: CDR1 MNHEY, CDR2 SMNVEV (reference sequence). With V trimmed by 6 bases and J by 7 bases, 3 bases remained unmatched. This CDR3 reads CASRGQGASGELFF. CDR3 in DNA: TGTGCCAGCAGGGGACAGGGGGCGAGCGGGGAGCTGTTTTTT.